The 30 T cell receptor beta chains given below trace back to one sample, sequenced in a study of cytomegalovirus exposure and HLA in healthy donors. The PCR was carried out with 60 Vbeta primers and 13 Jbeta primers. Clones were sequenced by immunoSEQ multiplex PCR, and TCRdb holds only the in-frame ones, with some missing. This table holds around 180,000 clones, approximately 81% found once. Sequencing used PBMCs. The receptors originated from a woman between 18 and 29 years old in good health and CMV-seropositive.

The CDR3 region has the DNA TGTGCCAGCAGTGATTCTCGGGGGGCAAGGGGCACTGAAGCTTTCTTT. Encoded protein: CASSDSRGARGTEAFF. This sequence joins TRBV2 and TRBJ1-1; D perhaps matches TRBD1 (6 bases). Germline CDR1 reads SNHLY; CDR2 reads FYNNEI. The length of the CDR3 is 16 residues. Trimming stripped 3 bases from V and 4 bases from J, with 18 bases between.

This chain connects TRBV14 to TRBJ2-1; TRBD2 matches 7 bases. CDR1 is SGHDN, CDR2 FVKESK, per germline. The V gene end was trimmed by 3 bases and the J gene end by 0 bases; junction bases not matched to a gene: 17. The length of the CDR3 is 20 residues. As DNA, the CDR3 is TGTGCCAGCAGCCATCATCGGCTAGCGGCGAACCCTAGCTCCTACAATGAGCAGTTCTTC. It is translated as CASSHHRLAANPSSYNEQFF.

The gene calls are TRBV4-1 and TRBJ2-7, with a possible D match to TRBD1 (5 bases). The CDR3 contains 15 residues. Germline V gives CDR1 MGHRA, CDR2 YSYEKL. The V gene lost 2 bases and the J gene lost 4 bases, with 15 bases spanning the gap. The CDR3 protein is CASSQSQAQGYEQYF. Written as DNA, the CDR3 is TGCGCCAGCAGCCAATCGCAAGCCCAGGGATACGAGCAGTACTTC.

This clone was observed a single time. J is TRBJ2-1 and V is TRBV7-8; 8 bases are a match to TRBD1. The V gene end was trimmed by 1 base and the J gene end by 7 bases; junction bases not matched to a gene: 9. CDR3 size: 16 residues. The germline V gene has CDR1 SGHVS and CDR2 FQNEAQ. The CDR3 DNA reads as TGTGCCAGCAGCTTAGAGGGGCAGGGGGCGGGAAATGAGCAGTTCTTC. It translates to CASSLEGQGAGNEQFF. The complete variable domain, with remaining parts taken from reference TRBV7-8 and TRBJ2-1, reads GAGVSQSPRYKVAKRGQDVALRCDPISGHVSLFWYQQALGQGPEFLTYFQNEAQLDKSGLPSDRFFAERPEGSVSTLKIQRTQQEDSAVYLCASSLEGQGAGNEQFFGPGTRLTVL.

The V gene is TRBV4-2, the J gene TRBJ2-3; no clear D. The length of the CDR3 is 16 residues. Per the germline V gene, CDR1 is LGHNA and CDR2 is YNFKEQ. Trimming took off 1 base at V and 2 bases at J, with 13 bases between the two ends. In DNA form, the CDR3 reads TGTGCCAGCAGCCAAGGAAACTTTTACTTCACAGATACGCAGTATTTT. Encoded protein: CASSQGNFYFTDTQYF.

This chain connects TRBV9 to TRBJ1-2, with 8 bases that match TRBD1. The germline gives CDR1 SGDLS, CDR2 YYNGEE. The CDR3 sequence is 16 residues long. J lost 4 bases, V lost 0 bases, and 8 bases had no gene match. The CDR3 reads CASSVAGRTGLYGYTF. CDR3 nucleotides: TGTGCCAGCAGCGTAGCTGGGCGGACAGGGCTCTATGGCTACACCTTC.

This clone has only a few counts. V gene TRBV6-5 combines with J gene TRBJ1-3; D is perhaps TRBD1 (5 bases). Germline values: CDR1 MNHEY, CDR2 SVGAGI. Deletions cut 6 bases from V and 4 bases from J, with 10 bases between. The CDR3 contains 13 residues. The CDR3, as DNA: TGTGCCAGCAGCCGGGGGTTAGGAAACACCATATATTTT. It translates to CASSRGLGNTIYF.

The J gene is TRBJ1-4, the V gene TRBV19, with TRBD1 matching 9 bases. Germline V gene data show CDR1 as LNHDA and CDR2 as SQIVND (reference sequence). CDR3 size: 12 residues. J gave up 10 bases and V 8 bases, and 5 bases lay outside the gene matches. The CDR3 region has the DNA TGTGCCAGTGGACAGGGGTTTAGAAAACTGTTTTTT. Residues: CASGQGFRKLFF.

The chain joins TRBV2 to TRBJ2-3; 7 bases map to TRBD1. The CDR3 length is 16 residues. From germline, CDR1 is SNHLY and CDR2 FYNNEI. The V gene end was trimmed by 6 bases and the J gene end by 0 bases; junction bases not matched to a gene: 9. CDR3 sequence: CASSVTTGDSTDTQYF. CDR3 DNA sequence: TGTGCCAGCAGCGTTACAACAGGGGACAGCACAGATACGCAGTATTTT. The full variable domain, in which reference TRBV2 and TRBJ2-3 provide the parts outside the CDR3, is EPEVTQTPSHQVTQMGQEVILRCVPISNHLYFYWYRQILGQKVEFLVSFYNNEISEKSEIFDDQFSVERPDGSNFTLKIRSTKLEDSAMYFCASSVTTGDSTDTQYFGPGTRLTVL.

This clone was detected only once. The chain recombines TRBV19 with TRBJ2-3, with D hard to call. This CDR3 has 14 residues. The ends were cut back, 2 bases at V and 0 bases at J, with 6 bases in the middle. Germline CDR1 and CDR2: LNHDA and SQIVND (reference sequence). CDR3 nucleotides: TGTGCCAGTAGTATATTGCAGAGCACAGATACGCAGTATTTT. It translates to CASSILQSTDTQYF. Combining the CDR3 with reference TRBV19 and TRBJ2-3 gives the whole variable domain DGGITQSPKYLFRKEGQNVTLSCEQNLNHDAMYWYRQDPGQGLRLIYYSQIVNDFQKGDIAEGYSVSREKKESFPLTVTSAQKNPTAFYLCASSILQSTDTQYFGPGTRLTVL.

The V call is TRBV6-4, the J call TRBJ1-1; D not certain. Germline V CDR1 and CDR2: MRHNA, SNTAGT. The germline V and J ends were trimmed by 7 bases and 1 base, with 19 bases remaining between them. The CDR3 contains 16 residues. The CDR3 DNA reads TGTGCCAGCACCTTAAGGGTAGGGAGGAGGAACACTGAAGCTTTCTTT. This translates into CASTLRVGRRNTEAFF.

V and J are TRBV7-2 and TRBJ1-4, with D perhaps matching TRBD1 (6 bases). CDR1 and CDR2 from the germline V gene are SGHTA and FQGNSA. Trimming cost V 5 bases and J 8 bases, with 12 bases left between them. CDR3 size: 13 residues. The CDR3 reads CASSPQGNEKLFF. The CDR3 coding sequence is TGTGCCAGCAGCCCGCAGGGGAACGAAAAACTGTTTTTT.

This clone was counted between two and nine times. This chain joins TRBV7-2 and TRBJ2-1, with 15 bases matching TRBD2. CDR3 length equals 16 residues. Germline lookup yields CDR1 SGHTA and CDR2 FQGNSA. V trimming: 4 bases; J trimming: 13 bases; junction bases outside the gene matches: 11. CDR3 in amino acids: CASSSYAGTSGGTQFF. In DNA form, the CDR3 reads TGTGCCAGCAGCTCGTACGCTGGGACTAGCGGGGGGACTCAGTTCTTC.

The sample holds one count of this clone. The chain couples TRBV6-5 to TRBJ1-2, with D maybe TRBD1 (5 bases). The V gene lost 1 base and the J gene lost 8 bases, with 8 bases spanning the gap. Germline V gene lookup returns CDR1 MNHEY and CDR2 SVGAGI. The CDR3 has 12 residues. Here the CDR3 reads CASSYLGEGYTF. CDR3 nucleotides: TGTGCCAGCAGTTACTTAGGGGAAGGCTACACCTTC.

Worth noting for this clone: Other DNA sequences within the sample encode an identical CDR3. The chain employs TRBV6-5 and TRBJ1-4; TRBD1 is a possible D gene (6 bases). Germline assignment: CDR1 MNHEY and CDR2 SVGAGI. The CDR3 has 14 residues. V lost 0 bases to trimming and J lost 8 bases, with 10 bases between them. CDR3 sequence (DNA): TGTGCCAGCAGTTACTCAGGGGGACGAGAAAAACTGTTTTTT. It translates to CASSYSGGREKLFF.

This clone was detected a few times. The chain is built from TRBV29-1 and TRBJ2-7; D remains unclear. The CDR3 covers 13 residues. CDR1 is SQVTM and CDR2 is ANQGSEA in the germline V gene. Trimming cost V 2 bases and J 1 base, with 9 bases left between them. The CDR3 nucleotides are TGCAGCGTTGAATGGTCAGATTCCTACGAGCAGTACTTC. Translating it yields CSVEWSDSYEQYF.

This clone showed up just once. The chain uses TRBV4-2 and TRBJ1-6; the D is unclear. Between the trimmed V and J ends, which lost 8 bases and 4 bases, there was a span of 21 bases. The CDR3 is 17 amino acids. From germline, CDR1 is LGHNA and CDR2 YNFKEQ. The CDR3 is CASASPAEGGYNSPLHF. The DNA of the CDR3 is TGTGCCAGCGCCAGCCCCGCCGAGGGAGGGTATAATTCACCCCTCCACTTT.

This chain joins TRBV11-3 and TRBJ2-3; tentatively, D is TRBD1 (6 bases). The CDR3 consists of 14 residues. The V and J ends lost 8 bases and 2 bases respectively, with 14 bases between them. Germline CDR1 SGHNT, CDR2 YENEEA. CDR3 bases: TGTGCCAGCGCTAGGGACACCTACACAGATACGCAGTATTTT. Residues: CASARDTYTDTQYF.

The J gene is TRBJ1-5, the V gene TRBV6-1; 8 bases align to TRBD1. The CDR3 contains 14 residues. J was trimmed by 8 bases and V by 6 bases; bases with no gene match: 9. Germline V lookup: CDR1 MNHNS, CDR2 SASEGT. The CDR3 protein is CASRRQGRIEPQHF. The CDR3 nucleotides are TGTGCCAGCAGGAGACAGGGGCGAATTGAGCCCCAGCATTTT.

The chain employs TRBV19 and TRBJ2-1; 7 positions agree with TRBD1. Germline values: CDR1 LNHDA, CDR2 SQIVND (reference sequence). The CDR3 is 17 amino acids. J was trimmed by 0 bases and V by 3 bases; bases with no gene match: 8. The CDR3 DNA follows: TGTGCCAGTAGTATTAGGGTGTACAGGGGCTCCTACAATGAGCAGTTCTTC. It yields the protein CASSIRVYRGSYNEQFF.

Concerning this clone: This sample also contains other DNA sequences that code for the same CDR3. This chain links TRBV30 with TRBJ1-1, with a weak D call TRBD1 (6 bases). Trimming shortened V by 0 bases and J by 4 bases, and 9 bases separated the two germline ends. The CDR3 is 13 amino acids. Germline-derived CDR1 and CDR2 are GTSNPN and SVGIG (reference sequence). The chain's CDR3 is CAWSVGGSTEAFF. In nucleotides, the CDR3 is TGTGCCTGGAGTGTAGGGGGTTCCACTGAAGCTTTCTTT.

This chain uses TRBV11-3 with TRBJ1-3; TRBD1 matches 7 bases. Germline V gene lookup returns CDR1 SGHNT and CDR2 YENEEA. Losses at the gene ends were 4 bases for V and 2 bases for J; bases not matched to a gene: 2. The CDR3 length is 14 residues. Here the CDR3 reads CASSSTGPGNTIYF. In DNA, the CDR3 is TGTGCCAGCAGCTCGACAGGGCCTGGAAACACCATATATTTT.

For this clone: The germline gene is not matched at one end of the junction; a read error may be the cause. The J gene is TRBJ1-2, the V gene TRBV30; 9 positions agree with TRBD1. CDR1 is GTSNPN, CDR2 SVGIG, per germline (reference sequence). This CDR3 is built from 12 residues. The CDR3 nucleotides are TGTGCCTGGAGGACCCGGGACAGGGCGGAGAGCTTC. Residues: CAWRTRDRAESF.

The CDR3 bases are TGTGCCAGCAGTACTTATAAGGGGGATCGGGCCGGGGAGCTGTTTTTT. Translation gives CASSTYKGDRAGELFF. The gene calls are TRBV6-6 and TRBJ2-2; D is perhaps TRBD1 (6 bases). Germline V gene data show CDR1 as MNHNY and CDR2 as SVGAGI (reference sequence). The CDR3 loop spans 16 amino acids. V gave up 5 bases and J gave up 6 bases, with 19 bases separating them.

The CDR3 bases are TGTGCCAGCAGCGTAGCGGGCGGGGGGGGCACAGATACGCAGTATTTT. Its protein is CASSVAGGGGTDTQYF. The J gene is TRBJ2-3, the V gene TRBV9, with 9 bases that match TRBD2. This CDR3 spans 16 amino acids. Trimming cost V 0 bases and J 1 base; bases outside gene matches: 3. Germline lookup yields CDR1 SGDLS and CDR2 YYNGEE. The variable domain in full, completed from reference TRBV9 and TRBJ2-3, reads DSGVTQTPKHLITATGQRVTLRCSPRSGDLSVYWYQQSLDQGLQFLIQYYNGEERAKGNILERFSAQQFPDLHSELNLSSLELGDSALYFCASSVAGGGGTDTQYFGPGTRLTVL.

A note on this clone: The sample has other DNA sequences that encode this CDR3 too. The V gene is TRBV5-1, the J gene TRBJ1-4; TRBD1 matches at 7 bases. CDR1 is SGHRS, CDR2 YFSETQ, per germline. J lost 7 bases, V lost 3 bases, and 6 bases had no gene match. CDR3 length: 14 amino acids. The CDR3 is CASSSTGLGEKLFF. The CDR3 nucleotides read TGCGCCAGCAGCTCGACAGGGCTAGGTGAAAAACTGTTTTTT.

The chain carries TRBV30 and TRBJ2-1, with D possibly matching TRBD1 (5 bases). The CDR3 consists of 14 residues. CDR1 is GTSNPN, CDR2 SVGIG, per germline (reference sequence). V lost 2 bases and J 6 bases, leaving 14 bases between the germline ends. The CDR3 is CAWSSGAPSNEQFF. For the CDR3, the DNA is TGTGCCTGGAGTTCTGGGGCCCCATCCAATGAGCAGTTCTTC.

J is TRBJ2-3 and V is TRBV5-1, with D tentatively TRBD1 (5 bases). The CDR3 covers 17 residues. Germline V gene lookup returns CDR1 SGHRS and CDR2 YFSETQ. The ends were cut back, 2 bases at V and 0 bases at J, with 16 bases in the middle. CDR3 protein: CASSFGLGVTSTDTQYF. CDR3 DNA: TGCGCCAGCAGCTTCGGGTTAGGGGTCACTAGCACAGATACGCAGTATTTT. The full variable domain, completed using reference TRBV5-1 and TRBJ2-3, is KAGVTQTPRYLIKTRGQQVTLSCSPISGHRSVSWYQQTPGQGLQFLFEYFSETQRNKGNFPGRFSGRQFSNSRSEMNVSTLELGDSALYLCASSFGLGVTSTDTQYFGPGTRLTVL.

The gene calls are TRBV5-1 and TRBJ2-3; D is ambiguous. The CDR3 consists of 16 residues. Looked up from germline, CDR1 is SGHRS and CDR2 is YFSETQ. V lost 1 base to trimming and J lost 0 bases, with 12 bases between them. The CDR3 nucleotides are TGCGCCAGCAGCTTGAAAACGGTCACCAGCACAGATACGCAGTATTTT. It codes for CASSLKTVTSTDTQYF.

The J gene is TRBJ2-1, the V gene TRBV11-2; no definite D call. CDR3 length equals 11 residues. Germline CDR1 reads SGHAT; CDR2 reads FQNNGV. V was trimmed by 5 bases and J by 10 bases, leaving 9 bases between them. The CDR3 region has the DNA TGTGCCAGCAGCGCCGCGGAAGAGCAGTTCTTC. Encoded protein: CASSAAEEQFF.